Sequencing of this T cell receptor beta chain was carried out in a study of identical twins. This CDR3 is built from 15 residues. The V end was cut by 1 base, the J end by 7 bases, with 17 bases between. CDR1 and CDR2 from the germline V gene are SQVTM and ANQGSEA. A universal primer site was incorporated via template switching, and the cDNA contained unique molecular identifiers. TCRdb re-derived calls from the 5' RACE reads in MiXCR, one entry per CDR3 protein. The repertoire has hundreds of thousands of distinct CDR3 sequences, over 9% of them found once; the top ten carry just over 7%. These data also featured in a second study, about yellow fever vaccine responses in identical twins.

Sequences were obtained from CD8+ T cells sorted from blood. The sequence was obtained from a woman younger than 35 in good health. This chain joins TRBV29-1 and TRBJ2-1, with a possible D match to TRBD1 (6 bases). CDR3 amino acids: CSVEAGQTEGNEQFF. CDR3 sequence (DNA): TGCAGCGTTGAAGCCGGACAGACCGAGGGAAATGAGCAGTTCTTC.